These T cell receptor beta chains were read from a single sample in a study of shared clonotypes between healthy human individuals. The repertoire was sequenced with immunoSEQ multiplex PCR; TCRdb's copy has only in-frame clones and lacks some. The table has 2 million to 2.5 million clones, nearly 97% seen once. The specimen sequenced was naive CD4+ T cells sorted from blood. The receptors originated from a man aged 18 to 30 in good health. Both conserved end residues are part of each CDR3. Fields, in order: V gene, D gene, clone size, J gene, CDR3 DNA, CDR3 protein. A D gene is named only where the DNA matches it firmly. Clone size appears in some rows only: once, few, many, or a class for an expanded clone.

>TRBV30|.|.|TRBJ2-7
TGTGCCGGGGGGGGGCAGAAAATAGTTTACGAGCAGTACTTC
CAGGGQKIVYEQYF
>TRBV6-1|TRBD2|.|TRBJ2-7
TGTGCCAGCAGTGAGCGGGAGTGGCGAACAAGCTCCTACGAGCAGTACTTC
CASSEREWRTSSYEQYF
>TRBV6-5|TRBD1|.|TRBJ1-2
TGTGCCAGCAGTTCGCCATTTGGACAGGGCTATGGCTACACCTTC
CASSSPFGQGYGYTF
>TRBV6-1|.|.|TRBJ1-3
TGTGCCAGCAGCGCGACAGGCTCTGGAAACACCATATATTTT
CASSATGSGNTIYF
>TRBV6-5|.|.|TRBJ2-4
TGTGCCAGCAGTTCCAGTGGGGACATTCAGTACTTC
CASSSSGDIQYF
>TRBV7-2|.|.|TRBJ1-3
TGTGCCAGCAGCTTAATGGGCTACCAGAACACCATATATTTT
CASSLMGYQNTIYF
>TRBV5-4|.|few|TRBJ1-5
TGTGCCAGCAGCTCCGGGGGAGGAAGTAGCAATCAGCCCCAGCATTTT
CASSSGGGSSNQPQHF
>TRBV30|.|.|TRBJ2-7
TGTGCCTGGAGTGTACTCGGGATCACCTCCGAGCAGTACTTC
CAWSVLGITSEQYF
>TRBV11-2|.|.|TRBJ2-5
TGTGCCAGCAGCTCGATGCACGAGACCCAGTACTTC
CASSSMHETQYF
>TRBV6-1|TRBD1|.|TRBJ2-7
TGTGCCAGCAGTGAAGGCGGACAGGGGTCCTACGAGCAGTACTTC
CASSEGGQGSYEQYF
>TRBV7-2|TRBD1|.|TRBJ1-2
TGTGCCAGCAGCACGGTGCCAGGGGGCTTGGGTAACTATGGCTACACCTTC
CASSTVPGGLGNYGYTF
>TRBV6-5|.|few|TRBJ1-2
TGTGCCAGCAGTTACTCCGGGAACTATGGCTACACCTTC
CASSYSGNYGYTF
>TRBV5-1|TRBD1|.|TRBJ2-6
TGCGCCAGCAGCCAGACAGGGGCGTCCACTCCTGGGGCCAACGTCCTGACTTTC
CASSQTGASTPGANVLTF
>TRBV10-3|.|.|TRBJ2-1
TGTGCCATCAGTGGTGGCGAAGGCAATGAGCAGTTCTTC
CAISGGEGNEQFF
>TRBV4-3|.|.|TRBJ2-2
TGCGCCAGCGGTCTCAGTACCGGCAAGAACACCGGGGAGCTGTTTTTT
CASGLSTGKNTGELFF
>TRBV30|.|.|TRBJ2-5
TGTGCCTGGAGTGTAGGCGGCCTCCAAGAGACCCAGTACTTC
CAWSVGGLQETQYF
>TRBV27|TRBD1|once|TRBJ2-1
TGTGCCAGCAGGGACAGGTTCTATGAGCAGTTCTTC
CASRDRFYEQFF
>TRBV5-6|.|.|TRBJ2-3
TGTGCCAGCAGCTTAGGTCCCCTGGGAAGCACAGATACGCAGTATTTT
CASSLGPLGSTDTQYF
>TRBV7-2|.|.|TRBJ2-5
TGTGCCAGCAGCTTAGTGGGTAGTCAAGAGACCCAGTACTTC
CASSLVGSQETQYF
>TRBV27|.|.|TRBJ1-5
TGTGCCAGCAGTTTAAACCGGTATAGCAATCAGCCCCAGCATTTT
CASSLNRYSNQPQHF
>TRBV5-1|.|once|TRBJ2-1
TGCGCCAGCAGCCCCGGGATTTCAACCTACAATGAGCAGTTCTTC
CASSPGISTYNEQFF
>TRBV19|TRBD2|.|TRBJ2-1
TGTGCCAGTAGTAGGACTAGCGGGGACCACTACAATGAGCAGTTCTTC
CASSRTSGDHYNEQFF
>TRBV25-1|.|.|TRBJ2-1
TGTGCCAGCACGGGGACGTACAATGAGCAGTTCTTC
CASTGTYNEQFF
>TRBV29-1|.|.|TRBJ1-1
TGCAGCGTGGACCAAACGGGAAACACTGAAGCTTTCTTT
CSVDQTGNTEAFF
>TRBV30|.|.|TRBJ2-1
TGTGCCTGGAGCCTCAGGGGGGGAAATAGTGAGCAGTTCTTC
CAWSLRGGNSEQFF
>TRBV18|TRBD1|.|TRBJ1-1
TGTGCCAGCTCACCGAATACAGGGGGCAACACTGAAGCTTTCTTT
CASSPNTGGNTEAFF
>TRBV6-5|TRBD1|.|TRBJ2-2
TGTGCCAGCACCGCGGTACAGGGGGCCGGGGAGCTGTTTTTT
CASTAVQGAGELFF
>TRBV4-1|.|.|TRBJ1-3
TGCGCCAGCAGCCAAGAGCAGGTTGGGCTCTCTGGAAACACCATATATTTT
CASSQEQVGLSGNTIYF
>TRBV9|.|.|TRBJ1-1
TGTGCCAGCAGCACAGGGTTAACCACTGAAGCTTTCTTT
CASSTGLTTEAFF
>TRBV5-5|.|once|TRBJ1-2
TGTGCCAGCAGCTCAGGGGAGGCCCGAGCCTACTATGGCTACACCTTC
CASSSGEARAYYGYTF
>TRBV6-1|.|.|TRBJ2-5
TGTGCCAGCAATAACCGAAAAGAGACCCAGTACTTC
CASNNRKETQYF
>TRBV5-7|.|.|TRBJ2-7
TGTGCCAGCAGCTTGTCCCGGGCAGCTCTCGAGCAGTACTTC
CASSLSRAALEQYF
>TRBV5-4|TRBD1|.|TRBJ1-1
TGTGCCAGCAGCCCCCAGGGACAGGGCAAACCGAACACTGAAGCTTTCTTT
CASSPQGQGKPNTEAFF
>TRBV5-1|TRBD1|.|TRBJ2-6
TGCGCCAGCAGCTTTGGACAGGGGGCTTCAGGGGCCAACGTCCTGACTTTC
CASSFGQGASGANVLTF
>TRBV11-2|TRBD2|.|TRBJ2-2
TGTGCCAGCAGCTTTGATAGCGGGACCTCGAACACCGGGGAGCTGTTTTTT
CASSFDSGTSNTGELFF
>TRBV6-5|TRBD1|.|TRBJ1-2
TGTGCCACTCTGGTCGGACAGGGTTATGGCTACACCTTC
CATLVGQGYGYTF
>TRBV28|TRBD1|.|TRBJ1-2
TGTGCCAGCAGTTTAGGGCAGGGGGCTGACTATGGCTACACCTTC
CASSLGQGADYGYTF
>TRBV6-1|.|.|TRBJ1-2
TGTGCCAGCAGTGAAGGACAGTACGGCTACACCTTC
CASSEGQYGYTF
>TRBV9|.|.|TRBJ2-1
TGTGCCAGCAGCGTAGCGCAGTACAATGAGCAGTTCTTC
CASSVAQYNEQFF
>TRBV4-2|TRBD2|.|TRBJ2-3
TGTGCCAGCAGCCAAGCCACCGGTTTGTGGAGCGGGAGAGGATATACAGATACGCAGTATTTT
CASSQATGLWSGRGYTDTQYF
>TRBV6-5|TRBD1|.|TRBJ1-4
TGTGCCAGCAGTTCTACGTCTACCGGGACAGAGGAAAAACTGTTTTTT
CASSSTSTGTEEKLFF
>TRBV30|.|.|TRBJ1-2
TGTGCCTGGAGTGTACGCGGCAGCTCTAACTATGGCTACACCTTC
CAWSVRGSSNYGYTF
>TRBV28|.|once|TRBJ1-4
TGTGCCAGCACCCGGGGAGGGGGTTATAATGAAAAACTGTTTTTT
CASTRGGGYNEKLFF
>TRBV4-1|.|.|TRBJ1-1
TGCGCCAGCAGAGGCAGGGCGTTAGTTAACACTGAAGCTTTCTTT
CASRGRALVNTEAFF
>TRBV10-3|TRBD2|once|TRBJ2-5
TGTGCCATCAGTGAGTCCACTAGCGGGGGGGCCCGGGAGACCCAGTACTTC
CAISESTSGGARETQYF
>TRBV19|.|.|TRBJ2-1
TGTGCCAGTAGTACGGGGACTGCCAATGAGCAGTTCTTC
CASSTGTANEQFF
>TRBV5-1|.|.|TRBJ2-3
TGCGCCAGCAGCTTGCGGCGCGAGGGCCCAGATACGCAGTATTTT
CASSLRREGPDTQYF
>TRBV15|TRBD2|.|TRBJ2-1
TGTGCCACCAGCTCTAGCGGGAGTATCGATGAGCAGTTCTTC
CATSSSGSIDEQFF
>TRBV6-6|TRBD2|.|TRBJ2-7
TGTGCCAGCAGTTACTCTATAGCGGGGGCCTACGAGCAGTACTTC
CASSYSIAGAYEQYF